The clone carrying this T cell receptor beta chain was observed a few times. The antigen remains undetermined. The CDR3 totals 13 residues. Germline trimming cut 5 bases from V and 5 bases from J; bases unmatched to any gene: 2. CDR1 and CDR2 from the germline V gene are MDHEN and SYDVKM. The record originates from a study of post-analysis software for immune sequencing data. Study as a whole: The disease courses covered relapsing-remitting, secondary progressive and progressive-relapsing multiple sclerosis.

General study findings and limits: Elevated frequency relative to controls characterized 4 or 5 TRBV segments in patients, TRBV5-6, TRBV5-1 and TRBV20-1 among them. Normalized Chao1 diversity was significantly lower in multiple sclerosis patients than in controls.

Unique-molecular-identifier-tagged TCR beta cDNA libraries were used. cDNA molecules numbering some 500,000 came from roughly 0.93 to 9.6 million T cells. Each CDR3 protein is one row after TCRdb ran MiXCR on the PCR reads. The sample consists of 350,000 to 500,000 distinct CDR3 sequences, 30% to 40% of them appearing once. What was sequenced was blood. This chain joins TRBV28 and TRBJ2-3; 9 bases are shared with TRBD2. This TCR was sampled from a girl aged 2 to 10 with multiple sclerosis. Here the CDR3 reads CASSISGGDTQYF. The CDR3 region has the DNA TGTGCCAGCAGTATTAGCGGGGGAGATACGCAGTATTTT. The full variable domain, its missing parts supplied by reference TRBV28 and TRBJ2-3, is DVKVTQSSRYLVKRTGEKVFLECVQDMDHENMFWYRQDPGLGLRLIYFSYDVKMKEKGDIPEGYSVSREKKERFSLILESASTNQTSMYLCASSISGGDTQYFGPGTRLTVL.